These T cell receptor beta chains were read from a single sample in a study of blood T cell repertoires in COVID-19. Assay used: immunoSEQ multiplex PCR; TCRdb lists only in-frame clones, some missing. The sample carries 150,000 or so clones, roughly 87% recorded once. Sequenced input: peripheral blood. Every receptor here comes from a woman in her forties or fifties with acute or convalescent COVID-19. Both conserved end residues are part of each CDR3. D genes are given only for firm matches. Clone sizes are given selectively: once, few, many, or a class where the clone is expanded.

CDR3 protein	CDR3 DNA	V gene	J gene	clone size	D gene
CASSVVGQGWSGYTF	TGTGCCAGCAGCGTAGTCGGACAGGGCTGGTCTGGCTACACCTTC	TRBV9	TRBJ1-2	-	TRBD1
CASNPQLGNQPQHF	TGTGCCAGTAACCCTCAATTAGGCAATCAGCCCCAGCATTTT	TRBV19	TRBJ1-5	-	-
CASTRTVGITF	TGTGCCAGTACTCGGACTGTGGGCATAACCTTC	TRBV5-3	TRBJ1-2	few	-
CASSDSGRAPYEQYF	TGTGCCAGCAGTGATAGCGGGAGGGCCCCCTACGAGCAGTACTTC	TRBV6-1	TRBJ2-7	-	TRBD2
CASSPREGLTDTQYF	TGTGCCAGCAGCCCCAGGGAGGGGCTGACAGATACGCAGTATTTT	TRBV5-8	TRBJ2-3	-	TRBD2
CAIRAEWAYEQYF	TGTGCCATCAGAGCGGAGTGGGCATACGAGCAGTACTTC	TRBV10-3	TRBJ2-7	-	-
CAWMGLAGVEQYF	TGTGCCTGGATGGGACTAGCGGGAGTGGAGCAGTACTTC	TRBV7-9	TRBJ2-7	-	TRBD2
CASSQIQDSGAEAFF	TGCGCCAGCAGCCAAATCCAGGACTCTGGTGCTGAAGCTTTCTTT	TRBV4-1	TRBJ1-1	-	-
CASSESTGAELFF	TGCGCCAGCAGTGAGTCCACAGGGGCTGAACTGTTTTTT	TRBV10-2	TRBJ1-4	-	TRBD1
CASSFRGGNQPQHF	TGTGCCAGCAGTTTTCGGGGGGGGAATCAGCCCCAGCATTTT	TRBV6-5	TRBJ1-5	-	-
CASSLRGRPTGELFF	TGTGCCAGCAGTTTGCGCGGGAGGCCCACCGGGGAGCTGTTTTTT	TRBV6-2/TRBV6-3	TRBJ2-2	-	TRBD2
CASSIGTGPNSPLHF	TGTGCCAGTAGTATAGGGACAGGGCCTAATTCACCCCTCCACTTT	TRBV19	TRBJ1-6	-	TRBD1
CASSEQGNYGYTF	TGTGCCAGCAGTGAACAGGGAAACTATGGCTACACCTTC	TRBV6-1	TRBJ1-2	-	-
CASSPDRYSYEQYF	TGTGCCAGCTCACCAGACAGGTACTCCTACGAGCAGTACTTC	TRBV18	TRBJ2-7	-	-
CASSLGASTNEKLFF	TGTGCCAGCAGCTTGGGGGCCTCAACTAATGAAAAACTGTTTTTT	TRBV5-4	TRBJ1-4	-	-
CASSLEGGNTEAFF	TGCGCCAGCAGCTTGGAGGGAGGGAACACTGAAGCTTTCTTT	TRBV5-1	TRBJ1-1	-	-
CASSRGGVNTGELFF	TGTGCCAGCAGCCGGGGCGGGGTAAACACCGGGGAGCTGTTTTTT	TRBV9	TRBJ2-2	once	-
CAWDAANTGELFF	TGTGCCTGGGACGCGGCGAACACCGGGGAGCTGTTTTTT	TRBV30	TRBJ2-2	-	-
CASAASGGNTGELFF	TGTGCCTCAGCGGCCAGCGGGGGAAACACCGGGGAGCTGTTTTTT	TRBV5-3	TRBJ2-2	-	TRBD2
CASSFWQGATNEKLFF	TGCGCCAGCAGCTTTTGGCAGGGGGCAACTAATGAAAAACTGTTTTTT	TRBV5-1	TRBJ1-4	-	TRBD1
CASSTPGHLNTEAFF	TGTGCCAGCAGTACCCCGGGACACTTGAACACTGAAGCTTTCTTT	TRBV6-2/TRBV6-3	TRBJ1-1	-	-
CASSFSASYEQYF	TGTGCCAGCAGCTTCAGCGCTTCCTACGAGCAGTACTTC	TRBV7-2	TRBJ2-7	-	-
CASSADRGIHNEQFF	TGTGCCAGTAGCGCTGACAGGGGAATACACAATGAGCAGTTCTTC	TRBV19	TRBJ2-1	-	TRBD1
CASSYWGQVLEAFF	TGTGCCAGCAGTTACTGGGGCCAAGTCCTTGAAGCTTTCTTT	TRBV6-2/TRBV6-3	TRBJ1-1	-	-